The 17 T cell receptor beta chains below all came from one sample that was sequenced in a study of OX40 agonist ivuxolimab in advanced cancers. Measured with immunoSEQ multiplex PCR; TCRdb has only the in-frame clones, and not every one. Of approximately 92,000 clones in the sample, approximately 94% are singletons; the top ten hold around 2.2%. This sample comprised CD4+ or CD8+ T cells sorted from blood, obtained in a trial of the OX40 agonist ivuxolimab. The receptors here all came from an adult with an advanced solid tumor such as melanoma, head and neck, liver or kidney cancer.

The CDR3 nucleotides are TGTGCCAGCACCCTGACAGACATGAACACTGAAGCTTTCTTT. Its translation is CASTLTDMNTEAFF. The chain combines TRBV6-5 with TRBJ1-1; D perhaps matches TRBD1 (5 bases). This CDR3 is 14 amino acids long. Germline values: CDR1 MNHEY, CDR2 SVGAGI. V dropped 7 bases and J dropped 0 bases, with 12 bases sitting between them.

The chain links TRBV28 to TRBJ2-7; a possible D gene is TRBD2 (7 bases). Germline V gene lookup returns CDR1 MDHEN and CDR2 SYDVKM. Trimming left V 2 bases short and J 1 base short, with 12 bases between. The CDR3 sequence is 15 residues long. Here the CDR3 DNA reads TGTGCCAGCAGTTTACGGGGGGCCAGGTCCTACGAGCAGTACTTC. Translating gives CASSLRGARSYEQYF.

The rearrangement uses TRBV5-1 and TRBJ1-1; D gene unclear. This CDR3 comprises 14 residues. V lost 3 bases to trimming and J lost 3 bases, with 12 bases between them. Germline values: CDR1 SGHRS, CDR2 YFSETQ. Here the CDR3 reads CASSYDVEHTEAFF. CDR3 nucleotide sequence: TGCGCCAGCAGCTACGACGTGGAGCACACTGAAGCTTTCTTT.

The sample holds one count of this clone. This chain uses TRBV15 with TRBJ2-3, with 7 bases fitting TRBD2. Germline CDR1 and CDR2: LNHNV and YYDKDF (reference sequence). This CDR3 has 15 residues. The ends lost 4 bases at V and 2 bases at J; junction bases unmatched: 6. CDR3 residues: CATSIPGGPTDTQYF. CDR3 coding DNA: TGTGCCACCAGCATCCCGGGGGGTCCCACAGATACGCAGTATTTT.

The chain joins TRBV28 to TRBJ1-6; possible D gene TRBD1, 5 bases. V was clipped by 2 bases and J by 8 bases, with 25 bases between them. The CDR3 is 19 amino acids. Germline V gives CDR1 MDHEN, CDR2 SYDVKM. Written as DNA, the CDR3 is TGTGCCAGCAGTTTAATCCTCCGGGGGTCAGTCCTCGGGGATTCACCCCTCCACTTT. It is translated as CASSLILRGSVLGDSPLHF.

This clone showed up just once. The chain is built from TRBV5-4 and TRBJ2-2; possible D gene TRBD2, 7 bases. The CDR3 spans 14 residues. Germline-derived CDR1 and CDR2 are SGHNT and YYREEE (reference sequence). Deletions cut 4 bases from V and 6 bases from J, with 13 bases between. The DNA for the CDR3 is TGTGCCAGCAGCCTTTGGGGGGGCCCCGGGGAGCTGTTTTTT. Its translation is CASSLWGGPGELFF.

This clone was recorded only once. The chain carries TRBV19 and TRBJ2-1; unclear D gene. This CDR3 spans 12 amino acids. Trimming took off 3 bases at V and 8 bases at J, with 8 bases between the two ends. Germline CDR1 and CDR2: LNHDA and SQIVND (reference sequence). The CDR3 loop is CASSIPSDEQFF. The CDR3 DNA reads as TGTGCCAGTAGTATCCCTAGTGATGAGCAGTTCTTC.

The V gene is TRBV11-2, the J gene TRBJ2-3; 10 bases are a match to TRBD2. J was trimmed by 3 bases and V by 3 bases; bases with no gene match: 9. Germline loops: CDR1 SGHAT, CDR2 FQNNGV. CDR3 length: 17 amino acids. The CDR3 loop is CASSLWVAGGSTDTQYF. For the CDR3, the DNA is TGTGCCAGCAGCTTGTGGGTAGCGGGGGGTAGTACAGATACGCAGTATTTT.

The V and J genes are TRBV5-5 and TRBJ2-7; 8 bases are a match to TRBD2. The CDR3 covers 14 residues. The trim removed 6 bases at V and 3 bases at J, leaving 8 bases unmatched. CDR1 SGHKS and CDR2 YYEKEE come from the germline V gene (reference sequence). CDR3 DNA: TGTGCCAGCACCTTCGCGAGCGGGGGCTACGAGCAGTACTTC. Its translation is CASTFASGGYEQYF.

The chain recombines TRBV7-9 with TRBJ2-3; D may match TRBD1 or TRBD2 (5 bases each). With 5 bases removed from V and 3 bases from J, the gap between germline ends came to 18 bases. There are 16 residues in the CDR3. CDR1 is SEHNR, CDR2 FQNEAQ, per germline (reference sequence). For the CDR3, the DNA is TGTGCCAGCAGCCCTCCCGGGGCAGGAGGTACAGATACGCAGTATTTT. Protein: CASSPPGAGGTDTQYF.

CDR3 amino acids: CASSLGLGAHEQYF. The CDR3 region has the DNA TGTGCCAGCAGCCTCGGACTAGGGGCCCACGAGCAGTACTTC. V gene TRBV4-2 combines with J gene TRBJ2-7, with 7 bases matching TRBD2. The length of the CDR3 is 14 residues. J was trimmed by 5 bases and V by 4 bases; bases with no gene match: 8. Germline V gene lookup returns CDR1 LGHNA and CDR2 YNFKEQ.

V and J are TRBV10-1 and TRBJ1-3; the D gene is possibly TRBD1 (5 bases). The CDR3 length is 14 residues. Germline lookup yields CDR1 WNHNN and CDR2 SYGVQD (reference sequence). Trimming shortened V by 3 bases and J by 2 bases, and 8 bases separated the two germline ends. The chain's CDR3 is CASSDGAAGNTIYF. The CDR3 DNA follows: TGCGCCAGCAGTGATGGGGCAGCTGGAAACACCATATATTTT.

The gene calls are TRBV9 and TRBJ2-7; 8 bases match TRBD2. The CDR3 contains 13 residues. The V gene's germline CDR1 is SGDLS and CDR2 YYNGEE. V lost 2 bases to trimming and J lost 6 bases; unmatched junction nucleotides: 4. CDR3 sequence (DNA): TGTGCCAGCAGCGTTGGACTAGCTGCCGAGCAGTACTTC. It translates to CASSVGLAAEQYF.

This clone was counted only a few times. This chain uses TRBV9 with TRBJ2-3, with 12 positions matching TRBD2. The junction had 0 bases not matched to a gene; V was cut back by 3 bases and J by 1 base. The CDR3 runs to 15 residues. The germline CDR1 and CDR2 sequences are SGDLS and YYNGEE. Here the CDR3 reads CASSGLAGGTDTQYF. In DNA, the CDR3 is TGTGCCAGCAGCGGACTAGCGGGGGGCACAGATACGCAGTATTTT.

The rearrangement links TRBV30 to TRBJ1-2; no clear D gene. The CDR3 runs 15 residues. Germline CDR1 GTSNPN, CDR2 SVGIG (reference sequence). V lost 2 bases and J lost 8, with 21 bases in between. CDR3 DNA: TGTGCCTGGAGTTCGGAATCAGCCCCGACGGCCGGCTACACCTTC. It encodes CAWSSESAPTAGYTF.

This clone was seen just once. The chain combines TRBV7-6 with TRBJ1-2; 7 nucleotides line up with TRBD1. The J segment lost 6 bases and the V segment lost 2 bases, leaving 0 bases of the junction unmatched. Germline V lookup: CDR1 SGHVS, CDR2 FNYEAQ. The CDR3 loop spans 12 amino acids. The CDR3 loop is CASSLQGDGYTF. The CDR3 bases are TGTGCCAGCAGCTTACAGGGGGATGGCTACACCTTC.

This sequence joins TRBV6-5 and TRBJ2-2; TRBD1 is a possible D gene (6 bases). V was pared by 5 bases and J by 9 bases, with 16 bases between. Germline CDR1 and CDR2: MNHEY and SVGAGI. This CDR3 region has 14 residues. CDR3 DNA: TGTGCCAGCAGTCCACGGATACAGGGTCGGGAGCTGTTTTTT. This gives the protein CASSPRIQGRELFF.